This TCR beta chain comes out of a study of T-cell reconstitution after alpha-beta-depleted transplantation in children. This clonotype showed up many times. A TCRbeta library incorporating unique molecular identifiers was prepared. A single record per CDR3 protein comes from TCRdb applying MiXCR to the PCR reads. The table lists roughly 90,000 distinct CDR3 sequences, about 12% of them singletons. Sequenced here: PBMCs from the stem cell graft donor, sampled from the stem cell graft. The receptor was isolated from a human donor who donated a stem cell graft to a child with inherited bone marrow failure.

CDR3 amino acids: CASSLGHNEQFF. The CDR3 nucleotides are TGTGCCAGCAGCTTGGGTCACAATGAGCAGTTCTTC. The chain couples TRBV7-6 to TRBJ2-1; no reliable D call. Germline assignment: CDR1 SGHVS and CDR2 FNYEAQ. The CDR3 loop spans 12 amino acids. V gave up 3 bases and J gave up 5 bases, with 5 bases separating them.